This paragraph reports one T cell receptor beta chain. After removal of 3 bases from V and 0 bases from J, the junction contained 5 bases not matched to a gene. The CDR3 length is 16 residues. Germline CDR1 PRHDT, CDR2 FYEKMQ (reference sequence). The sample comes from a study of blood T cell repertoires in COVID-19. Looking at the study overall: COVID-19 samples, acute and convalescent, were from the United States, Italy and Spain.

Enrollment of patients from Seattle took place during active infection, with longitudinal follow-up. TCRdb's table, derived via immunoSEQ multiplex PCR, lists solely in-frame clones and lacks some. The sample includes about 370,000 clones, 70% to 90% seen only once; the top ten take about 2.9%. The source of this sequence is a woman in her twenties or thirties with COVID-19, enrolled during active disease. Sequenced: peripheral blood. The gene calls are TRBV13 and TRBJ1-2, with 9 bases matching TRBD1. CDR3 nucleotide sequence: TGTGCCAGCAGCTTCACAGGGGGCTCGGCTAACTATGGCTACACCTTC. Translating gives CASSFTGGSANYGYTF.